Reported below is one T cell receptor (beta chain). Antigen unknown. The CDR3 has 16 residues. Germline CDR1 reads MNHEY; CDR2 reads SVGEGT. The V segment lost 10 bases and the J segment 4 bases; nucleotides outside the gene matches: 18. These data belong to a study of blood T cells in healthy people across ages. Next came a second PCR, run for about 7 to 12 cycles, which used a sample-barcoded 5' primer along with a J-beta primer mix. Every molecule of cDNA carried a tag from a template-switch adaptor with 12 random nucleotides. TCRdb recomputed calls from the 5' RACE reads with MiXCR, one row per CDR3 protein. The sample holds roughly 1,800,000 distinct CDR3 sequences, less than 50% seen once. Study findings and constraints: Long-lived donors had more naive CD4+ cells and higher diversity than aged donors. Per million T cells, TCR beta diversity dropped about linearly as age rose.

This sequence was found in a woman aged 40 to 50 in good health. The sequencing sample was made of blood. The chain has TRBV6-2 or TRBV6-3 and TRBJ2-7; 8 nucleotides align to TRBD1. For the CDR3, the DNA is TGTGCCAACAGAGTCCTGACAGGGGTCGGGAGATACGAGCAGTACTTC. The encoded protein is CANRVLTGVGRYEQYF.